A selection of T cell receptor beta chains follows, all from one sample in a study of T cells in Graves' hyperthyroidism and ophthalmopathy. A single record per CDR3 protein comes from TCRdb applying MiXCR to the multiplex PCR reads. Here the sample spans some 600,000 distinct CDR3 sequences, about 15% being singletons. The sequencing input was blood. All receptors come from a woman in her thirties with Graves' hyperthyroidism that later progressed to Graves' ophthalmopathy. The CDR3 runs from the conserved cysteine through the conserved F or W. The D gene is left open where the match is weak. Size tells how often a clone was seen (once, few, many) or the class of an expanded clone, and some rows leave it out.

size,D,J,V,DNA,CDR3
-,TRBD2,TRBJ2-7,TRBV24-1,TGTGCCACCAGTTCACCAGCGGGAGAGTCCTACGAGCAGTACTTC,CATSSPAGESYEQYF
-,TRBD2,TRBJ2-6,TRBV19,TGTGCCAGTAGTCCCGGGACTAGCGCGTTCTCTGGGGCCAACGTCCTGACTTTC,CASSPGTSAFSGANVLTF
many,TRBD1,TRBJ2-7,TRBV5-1,TGCGCCAGCACCTCCGGGACAGGGTCCTACGAGCAGTACTTC,CASTSGTGSYEQYF
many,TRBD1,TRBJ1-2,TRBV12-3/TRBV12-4,TGTGCCAGCAGCCACCCAGACAGGGTTGGCTACACCTTC,CASSHPDRVGYTF
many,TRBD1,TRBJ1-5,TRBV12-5,TGTGCTAGTGGTTACGGGACAGGGGTACAGCCCCAGCATTTT,CASGYGTGVQPQHF
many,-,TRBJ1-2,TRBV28,TGTGCCAGCAGTTTGAGGGGGGGGCATCTGGGCTACACCTTC,CASSLRGGHLGYTF
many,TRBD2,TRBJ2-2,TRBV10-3,TGTGCCATCAGAACGACTAGCGGGTCCGGGGAGCTGTTTTTT,CAIRTTSGSGELFF
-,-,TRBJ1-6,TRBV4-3,TGCGCCGGCAGCCGTACCTCCTATAATTCACCCCTCCACTTT,CAGSRTSYNSPLHF
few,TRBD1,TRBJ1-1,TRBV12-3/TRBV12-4,TGTGCCAGCAGTACCGGGACAGGGGGGGGAGCTTTCTTT,CASSTGTGGGAFF
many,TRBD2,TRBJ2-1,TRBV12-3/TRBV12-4,TGTGCCAGCAGGCAAAGATATCGACTAGCGGGATCCGATGAGCAGTTCTTC,CASRQRYRLAGSDEQFF
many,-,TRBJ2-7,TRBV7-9,TGTGCCAGCAGCACGCAGACCTCGTCGACGCTTAGCTCCTACGAGCAGTACTTC,CASSTQTSSTLSSYEQYF
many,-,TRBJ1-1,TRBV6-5,TGTGCCAGCAGTTACCAGGGACTCTCTGAAGCTTTCTTT,CASSYQGLSEAFF
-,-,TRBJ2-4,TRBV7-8,TGTGCCAGCAGCTTAGTGTCGGATAAAAACATTCAGTACTTC,CASSLVSDKNIQYF
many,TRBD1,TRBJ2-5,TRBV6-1,TGTGCCAGCACCCAGGGGACAGGGGGGAAGACCCAGTACTTC,CASTQGTGGKTQYF
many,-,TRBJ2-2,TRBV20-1,TGCAGTGCTAGAGACCCCTGGAACACCGGGGAGCTGTTTTTT,CSARDPWNTGELFF
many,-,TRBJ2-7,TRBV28,TGTGCCAGCAGTTGGCAGGGCGCCTACGAGCAGTACTTC,CASSWQGAYEQYF
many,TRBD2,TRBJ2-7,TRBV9,TGTGCCAGCAGCGTTTCGGGACTAGCGGGGACCTACGAGCAGTACTTC,CASSVSGLAGTYEQYF
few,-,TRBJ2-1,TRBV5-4,TGTGCCAGCAGCCAACAGGGAAGGAATGAGCAGTTCTTC,CASSQQGRNEQFF
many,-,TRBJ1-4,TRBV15,TGTGCCACCACCGGACGCCGGCATGAAAAACTGTTTTTT,CATTGRRHEKLFF
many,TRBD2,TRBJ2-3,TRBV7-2,TGTGCCAGCAGCTTAGTGCTGGAGCGGGGAGATACGCAGTATTTT,CASSLVLERGDTQYF
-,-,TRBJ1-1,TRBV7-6,TGTGCCAGCAGCCAAAGCGGGGTTAGAAGCACTGGAGCTTTCTTT,CASSQSGVRSTGAFF
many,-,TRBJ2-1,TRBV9,TGTGCCAGCAGCGTAGAATTCAGGATGGAGAATGAGCAGTTCTTC,CASSVEFRMENEQFF
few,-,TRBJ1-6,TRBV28,TGTGCCAGCGGAGGGTGGAAGGGAGCCGGATCACCCCTCCACTTT,CASGGWKGAGSPLHF
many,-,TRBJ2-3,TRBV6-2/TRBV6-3,TGTGCCAGCAGGGAAGGCGGGATCACAGATACGCAGTATTTT,CASREGGITDTQYF
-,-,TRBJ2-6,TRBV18,TGTGCCAGCTCACCACCTGAAGGGTCCTCTGGGGCCAACGTCCTGACTTTC,CASSPPEGSSGANVLTF